Each of the 17 T cell receptor beta chains below was sequenced from the same sample in a study of cytomegalovirus exposure and HLA in healthy donors. The PCR was carried out with 60 Vbeta primers and 13 Jbeta primers. Profiled with immunoSEQ multiplex PCR; TCRdb holds only in-frame clones, not every one. The profile covers 100,000 or so clones, with about 80% appearing a single time and over 9% taken by the ten largest. The specimen was PBMCs. These receptor sequences come from a young man in good health and CMV-seropositive.

This clone was seen a few times. The chain combines TRBV19 with TRBJ2-2, with a weak D call TRBD1 (5 bases). V was trimmed by 8 bases and J by 1 base, leaving 8 bases between them. The V gene's germline CDR1 is LNHDA and CDR2 SQIVND (reference sequence). The CDR3 spans 13 residues. The CDR3 here is CASCGQNTGELFF. CDR3 sequence (DNA): TGTGCCAGTTGCGGACAGAACACCGGGGAGCTGTTTTTT.

This rearrangement joins TRBV2 to TRBJ1-4; possible D gene TRBD1, 5 bases. The CDR3 sequence is 15 residues long. In germline, CDR1 is SNHLY, CDR2 FYNNEI. Trimming cost V 2 bases and J 12 bases, with 19 bases left between them. The CDR3 bases are TGTGCCAGCAGTGAATCGGGGGGAAACCCAAGTGAACTGTTTTTT. Amino acids: CASSESGGNPSELFF.

The rearrangement links TRBV5-1 to TRBJ2-3; 9 nucleotides align to TRBD1. Germline CDR1 reads SGHRS; CDR2 reads YFSETQ. The CDR3 is made up of 15 amino acids. J was trimmed by 6 bases and V by 3 bases; bases with no gene match: 8. DNA of the CDR3: TGCGCCAGCAGCTGGGGACAGGGTGGTTCGGATACGCAGTATTTT. Translating gives CASSWGQGGSDTQYF.

The rearrangement joins TRBV6-5 to TRBJ1-6; D is uncertain. The CDR3 length is 13 residues. Germline CDR1 MNHEY, CDR2 SVGAGI. Trimming pared 6 bases from V and 6 bases from J, leaving 9 bases between. The CDR3 loop is CASRGAGNSPLHF. Here the CDR3 DNA reads TGTGCCAGCAGAGGTGCGGGTAATTCACCCCTCCACTTT.

Only one count was recorded for this clone. Here the CDR3 reads CASTLDSNTGELFF. The CDR3 DNA reads as TGTGCCAGCACTCTCGACTCGAACACCGGGGAGCTGTTTTTT. The rearrangement uses TRBV6-5 and TRBJ2-2, with D unclear. V lost 7 bases, J lost 0 bases, and 9 bases lay in between. In germline, CDR1 is MNHEY, CDR2 SVGAGI. The CDR3 runs 14 residues.

This chain uses TRBV2 with TRBJ1-1; TRBD1 is a possible D gene (5 bases). Germline CDR1 is SNHLY and CDR2 is FYNNEI. The CDR3 extends over 14 amino acids. Between the trimmed V and J ends, which lost 7 bases and 4 bases, there was a span of 16 bases. The CDR3 is CASMAGWGITEAFF. The CDR3 bases are TGTGCCAGCATGGCAGGGTGGGGTATCACTGAAGCTTTCTTT.

The chain uses TRBV7-9 and TRBJ1-5; no firm D call. In germline, CDR1 is SEHNR, CDR2 FQNEAQ (reference sequence). Between the trimmed V and J ends, which lost 10 bases and 0 bases, there was a span of 10 bases. The CDR3 consists of 13 residues. The CDR3 DNA reads TGTGCCACCGAGTTGTATAGCAATCAGCCCCAGCATTTT. Encoded protein: CATELYSNQPQHF.

This clone turned up a few times. V and J are TRBV25-1 and TRBJ2-5, with 7 bases that match TRBD1. The trim removed 5 bases at V and 4 bases at J, leaving 1 base unmatched. The CDR3 has 12 residues. CDR1 MGHDK and CDR2 SYGVNS come from the germline V gene. The CDR3 protein is CASSPGGETQYF. The CDR3 coding sequence is TGTGCCAGCAGTCCAGGGGGAGAGACCCAGTACTTC.

The genes are TRBV4-2 and TRBJ2-4; 11 bases map to TRBD2. CDR3 length: 16 amino acids. CDR1 is LGHNA, CDR2 YNFKEQ, per germline. Trimming took 1 base from V and 9 from J; bases not matched to a gene: 8. The CDR3 DNA follows: TGTGCCAGCAGCCAAGTTCTAGCGGGGGGCATGGGCATTCAGTACTTC. This translates into CASSQVLAGGMGIQYF.

The V call is TRBV5-1, the J call TRBJ1-1; D call uncertain. With 6 bases removed from V and 1 base from J, the gap between germline ends came to 16 bases. The CDR3 runs to 15 residues. CDR1 and CDR2 from the germline V gene are SGHRS and YFSETQ. The CDR3 protein is CASKAQAGSNTEAFF. The CDR3 DNA follows: TGCGCCAGCAAAGCCCAGGCGGGATCGAACACTGAAGCTTTCTTT.

V usage is TRBV11-1 and J usage is TRBJ1-6, with 7 bases that match TRBD1. V shed 5 bases and J 9 bases; nucleotides not matched to a gene: 1. The length of the CDR3 is 12 residues. Germline CDR1 and CDR2: SGHAT and FQDESV (reference sequence). For the CDR3, the DNA is TGTGCCAGCAGCCGACAGGGTTCACCCCTCCACTTT. This sequence encodes CASSRQGSPLHF.

Concerning this clone itself: An end of the junction differs from the germline gene, which may be a read error. The CDR3 sequence is CSSSSQGANTEAFF. The CDR3, as DNA: TGTTCCAGCAGCTCACAGGGGGCGAACACTGAAGCTTTCTTT. This chain links TRBV7-9 with TRBJ1-1, with 9 bases identical to TRBD1. The CDR3 extends over 14 amino acids. Germline CDR1 and CDR2: SEHNR and FQNEAQ (reference sequence).

This clone was recorded a few times. This chain connects TRBV30 to TRBJ1-1; 8 nucleotides match TRBD1. J gave up 1 base and V 5 bases, and 3 bases lay outside the gene matches. CDR1 GTSNPN and CDR2 SVGIG come from the germline V gene (reference sequence). CDR3 length: 13 residues. The DNA for the CDR3 is TGTGCCTGGGCGGGACAGGCGAACACTGAAGCTTTCTTT. Its protein is CAWAGQANTEAFF.

This clone was counted a single time. The J gene is TRBJ1-2, the V gene TRBV7-9; the match to TRBD1 covers 9 bases. Germline CDR1 and CDR2: SEHNR and FQNEAQ (reference sequence). V was clipped by 5 bases and J by 6 bases; unmatched bases: 1. This CDR3 has 12 residues. Here the CDR3 reads CASSRTGDGYTF. The DNA of the CDR3 is TGTGCCAGCAGCAGGACAGGGGATGGCTACACCTTC.

The V call is TRBV19, the J call TRBJ2-2; TRBD1 agrees at 8 bases. Losses at the gene ends were 1 base for V and 5 bases for J; bases not matched to a gene: 6. This CDR3 spans 16 amino acids. The germline CDR1 and CDR2 sequences are LNHDA and SQIVND (reference sequence). The CDR3, as DNA: TGTGCCAGTAGTATAGGGCAGGGGGCAATGACCGGGGAGCTGTTTTTT. It yields the protein CASSIGQGAMTGELFF. The variable domain in full, with the rest retrieved from reference TRBV19 and TRBJ2-2, is DGGITQSPKYLFRKEGQNVTLSCEQNLNHDAMYWYRQDPGQGLRLIYYSQIVNDFQKGDIAEGYSVSREKKESFPLTVTSAQKNPTAFYLCASSIGQGAMTGELFFGEGSRLTVL.

This chain links TRBV7-9 with TRBJ2-7; D might be TRBD2 (5 bases). Trimming removed 5 bases at V and 1 base at J, with 15 bases between. Germline V lookup: CDR1 SEHNR, CDR2 FQNEAQ (reference sequence). This CDR3 has 15 amino acids. In nucleotides, the CDR3 is TGTGCCAGCAGCATAGGACTCTCTGGATCCTACGAGCAGTACTTC. As protein: CASSIGLSGSYEQYF.

The CDR3 nucleotides are TGCGCCAGCAGCGGAGACCCTGGGGGGAATGAAAAACTGTTTTTT. It specifies CASSGDPGGNEKLFF. The V gene is TRBV5-1, the J gene TRBJ1-4, with D possibly being TRBD1 (5 bases). Germline CDR1 SGHRS, CDR2 YFSETQ. The V end was cut by 4 bases, the J end by 5 bases, with 15 bases between. The CDR3 has 15 residues.